One and the same sample provided the 20 T cell receptor beta chains below, sequenced in a study of cytomegalovirus exposure and HLA in healthy donors. With 60 Vbeta and 13 Jbeta primers, the PCR was carried out. Clones were read by immunoSEQ multiplex PCR, and TCRdb kept only the in-frame ones, dropping some. The sample shows around 130,000 clones, around 77% of them seen only once. Material for sequencing was PBMCs. All receptors derive from a man aged 25-45 years in good health and CMV-seronegative.

The chain joins TRBV28 to TRBJ1-3; a possible D gene is TRBD1 (6 bases). Trimming pared 5 bases from V and 0 bases from J, leaving 20 bases between. CDR3 length equals 18 residues. Germline-derived CDR1 and CDR2 are MDHEN and SYDVKM. DNA for the CDR3: TGTGCCAGCAGTAGGAGGAGTGTATCAGGGGTCTCTGGAAACACCATATATTTT. Residues: CASSRRSVSGVSGNTIYF.

The chain employs TRBV6-5 and TRBJ2-2; 9 nucleotides match TRBD1. Germline CDR1 is MNHEY and CDR2 is SVGAGI. The CDR3 loop spans 15 amino acids. Trimming cost V 2 bases and J 9 bases; bases outside gene matches: 7. CDR3 sequence: CASSYTLGQGWELFF. The CDR3 DNA is TGTGCCAGCAGTTACACCCTGGGACAGGGTTGGGAGCTGTTTTTT.

About this clone: This CDR3 is also generated by other DNA sequences in the sample. This rearrangement joins TRBV2 to TRBJ2-7; D gene ambiguous. The CDR3 consists of 12 residues. CDR1 is SNHLY, CDR2 FYNNEI, per germline. V was clipped by 2 bases and J by 4 bases, with 6 bases between them. CDR3 in DNA: TGTGCCAGCAGTGAATCCCTGTACGAGCAGTACTTC. Protein product: CASSESLYEQYF.

This chain joins TRBV7-9 and TRBJ1-2; perhaps TRBD1 as D (5 bases). Germline CDR1 and CDR2: SEHNR and FQNEAQ (reference sequence). Trimming stripped 4 bases from V and 3 bases from J, with 18 bases between. This CDR3 has 16 amino acids. Written as DNA, the CDR3 is TGTGCCAGCAGCTACCGCGTGGGCAGGGAAGACTATGGCTACACCTTC. Amino acid sequence: CASSYRVGREDYGYTF. Based on the CDR3 plus reference TRBV7-9 and TRBJ1-2, the full variable domain is DTGVSQNPRHKITKRGQNVTFRCDPISEHNRLYWYRQTLGQGPEFLTYFQNEAQLEKSRLLSDRFSAERPKGSFSTLEIQRTEQGDSAMYLCASSYRVGREDYGYTFGSGTRLTVV.

This clone was seen a single time. The chain has TRBV29-1 and TRBJ1-2; no clear D. The CDR3 runs 11 residues. The germline V gene has CDR1 SQVTM and CDR2 ANQGSEA. The CDR3 here is CITEEDYGYTF. CDR3 nucleotide sequence: TGCATCACCGAGGAGGACTATGGCTACACCTTC. The full variable domain, in which reference TRBV29-1 and TRBJ1-2 provide the parts outside the CDR3, is SAVISQKPSRDICQRGTSLTIQCQVDSQVTMMFWYRQQPGQSLTLIATANQGSEATYESGFVIDKFPISRPNLTFSTLTVSNMSPEDSSIYLCITEEDYGYTFGSGTRLTVV.

The chain joins TRBV20-1 to TRBJ2-5; no firm D call. Between the trimmed V and J ends, which lost 3 bases and 6 bases, there was a span of 8 bases. The germline gives CDR1 DFQATT, CDR2 SNEGSKA (reference sequence). The CDR3 sequence is 11 residues long. The CDR3 nucleotides read TGCAGTGCTAGCTCCGAGAAGACCCAGTACTTC. This gives the protein CSASSEKTQYF.

This clone was observed a single time. The chain carries TRBV10-3 and TRBJ2-7; 11 bases agree with TRBD1. The trim removed 6 bases at V and 5 bases at J, leaving 6 bases unmatched. The CDR3 covers 14 residues. CDR1 is ENHRY and CDR2 is SYGVKD in the germline V gene. The CDR3 nucleotides are TGTGCCATCAGGCCGGGACAGGGGGGCAACGAGCAGTACTTC. Translating gives CAIRPGQGGNEQYF.

The rearrangement links TRBV6-5 to TRBJ1-1; 12 bases are shared with TRBD1. CDR1 is MNHEY, CDR2 SVGAGI, per germline. Trimming took 10 bases from V and 0 from J; bases not matched to a gene: 6. The CDR3 extends over 15 amino acids. The CDR3 region is CATRGQGALNTEAFF. The CDR3 coding sequence is TGTGCCACTCGGGGACAGGGGGCGTTGAACACTGAAGCTTTCTTT.

The chain couples TRBV11-2 to TRBJ2-3; D may be TRBD1 (6 bases). Germline CDR1 SGHAT, CDR2 FQNNGV. There are 13 residues in the CDR3. The V gene lost 5 bases and the J gene lost 7 bases, with 13 bases spanning the gap. CDR3 residues: CASSEDSVHTQYF. CDR3 bases: TGTGCCAGCAGCGAGGACAGTGTACATACGCAGTATTTT.

This clone turned up a few times. The chain carries TRBV5-1 and TRBJ2-7; weak D call: TRBD2 (7 bases). Trimming left V 4 bases short and J 6 bases short, with 20 bases between. Germline V lookup: CDR1 SGHRS, CDR2 YFSETQ. The CDR3 is 15 amino acids. The CDR3: CASSQDSPGGGEQYF. CDR3 DNA sequence: TGCGCCAGCAGCCAGGACAGTCCGGGGGGTGGCGAGCAGTACTTC.

The chain is built from TRBV4-2 and TRBJ2-3; possible D gene TRBD2, 6 bases. Germline CDR1 reads LGHNA; CDR2 reads YNFKEQ. V shed 0 bases and J shed 0 bases, with 19 bases lying between them. CDR3 length: 19 amino acids. Here the CDR3 DNA reads TGTGCCAGCAGCCAAGATCTTGGTGGTCGGGAGACTAGCACAGATACGCAGTATTTT. This codes for CASSQDLGGRETSTDTQYF.

The chain couples TRBV4-3 to TRBJ2-5; no reliable D call. Trimming removed 0 bases at V and 1 base at J, with 9 bases between. The germline gives CDR1 LGHNA, CDR2 YSLEER. This CDR3 has 15 residues. The CDR3, as DNA: TGCGCCAGCAGCCAAGATCCGGTCCCCCAAGAGACCCAGTACTTC. It is translated as CASSQDPVPQETQYF.

This clone was seen a few times. The CDR3: CATHRGYEQYF. In nucleotides, the CDR3 is TGTGCCACCCACAGGGGCTACGAGCAGTACTTC. The chain recombines TRBV28 with TRBJ2-7; the match to TRBD1 covers 7 bases. Germline loops: CDR1 MDHEN, CDR2 SYDVKM. V was pared by 10 bases and J by 3 bases, with 3 bases of the junction left unmatched. The CDR3 extends over 11 amino acids. Together with reference TRBV28 and TRBJ2-7, the CDR3 gives the full variable domain: DVKVTQSSRYLVKRTGEKVFLECVQDMDHENMFWYRQDPGLGLRLIYFSYDVKMKEKGDIPEGYSVSREKKERFSLILESASTNQTSMYLCATHRGYEQYFGPGTRLTVT.

The J gene is TRBJ1-1, the V gene TRBV5-1; D remains ambiguous. The CDR3 has 14 residues. The V and J ends lost 7 bases and 0 bases respectively, with 13 bases between them. Germline CDR1 and CDR2: SGHRS and YFSETQ. The CDR3 here is CASYSSSMNTEAFF. The CDR3 coding sequence is TGCGCCAGCTATAGTAGCAGCATGAACACTGAAGCTTTCTTT. Looking up the rest from reference TRBV5-1 and TRBJ1-1 gives the full variable domain: KAGVTQTPRYLIKTRGQQVTLSCSPISGHRSVSWYQQTPGQGLQFLFEYFSETQRNKGNFPGRFSGRQFSNSRSEMNVSTLELGDSALYLCASYSSSMNTEAFFGQGTRLTVV.

The rearrangement joins TRBV28 to TRBJ1-2; D might be TRBD1 (5 bases). Germline V gives CDR1 MDHEN, CDR2 SYDVKM. This CDR3 spans 12 amino acids. V was cut by 5 bases and J by 8 bases, with 12 bases left in between. The CDR3 bases are TGTGCCAGCAGTCGCGCAGGGTACGGCTACACCTTC. This translates into CASSRAGYGYTF.

The rearrangement joins TRBV27 to TRBJ2-5; possible D gene TRBD1, 5 bases. The V end was cut by 6 bases, the J end by 5 bases, with 19 bases between. CDR3 size: 15 residues. CDR1 and CDR2 from the germline V gene are MNHEY and SMNVEV (reference sequence). The CDR3 region is CASSPGRERWETQYF. The CDR3 DNA sequence: TGTGCCAGCAGCCCCGGCAGGGAACGTTGGGAGACCCAGTACTTC.

This clone appeared a few times. The chain links TRBV27 to TRBJ2-1; D is unresolved. The CDR3 has 11 residues. Germline values: CDR1 MNHEY, CDR2 SMNVEV (reference sequence). Trimming took off 4 bases at V and 10 bases at J, with 8 bases between the two ends. The CDR3 loop reads CASSSGLEQFF. The CDR3 DNA is TGTGCCAGCAGTTCGGGTTTGGAGCAGTTCTTC.

J is TRBJ2-1 and V is TRBV23-1; D ambiguous. TRBV23-1 is reported as an ORF; its role is uncertain. CDR3 size: 16 residues. The ends were cut back, 8 bases at V and 1 base at J, with 18 bases in the middle. For the CDR3, the DNA is TGCGCCAGCCCAAACCTTCCTGCGGTATCCTACAATGAGCAGTTCTTC. As protein: CASPNLPAVSYNEQFF.

The chain couples TRBV30 to TRBJ2-1; 10 bases agree with TRBD1. The CDR3 is 15 residues long. The junction had 7 bases not matched to a gene; V was cut back by 0 bases and J by 8 bases. Per germline, CDR1 GTSNPN and CDR2 SVGIG (reference sequence). The CDR3 loop reads CAWSVRTGGWDEQFF. In DNA, the CDR3 is TGTGCCTGGAGTGTCAGGACAGGGGGATGGGATGAGCAGTTCTTC.

The V call is TRBV28, the J call TRBJ1-1, with 8 bases that match TRBD1. V lost 6 bases to trimming and J lost 1 base; unmatched junction nucleotides: 7. This CDR3 contains 15 residues. Looked up from germline, CDR1 is MDHEN and CDR2 is SYDVKM. CDR3 residues: CASRAPGGPNTEAFF. CDR3 nucleotides: TGTGCCAGCAGGGCGCCAGGGGGCCCGAACACTGAAGCTTTCTTT.